Given below is one T cell receptor (beta chain) in context. Its antigen is undetermined. The assay was immunoSEQ multiplex PCR, and TCRdb's table has in-frame clones only and misses some. The sample consists of around 100,000 clones, nearly 90% of them appearing once. With 5 bases removed from V and 1 base from J, the gap between germline ends came to 11 bases. The CDR3 is made up of 14 amino acids. CDR1 and CDR2 from the germline V gene are MNHEY and SMNVEV (reference sequence). This sample is part of a study of OX40 agonist ivuxolimab in advanced cancers. Looking at the study overall: The mean age was roughly 60 years, ranging from about 20 to 90, with over 70% of participants male. Broader study findings: Some of the lowest clonal expansion was seen in partial responders at 0.1-3.0 mg/kg. Normalized expansion of T-cell clones was also low for some nonresponders.

This chain uses TRBV27 with TRBJ1-2, with D possibly matching TRBD1 (6 bases). The sample consisted of CD4+ or CD8+ T cells sorted from blood, taken in a trial of the OX40 agonist ivuxolimab. This TCR was recovered from an adult with an advanced solid tumor such as melanoma, head and neck, liver or kidney cancer. The CDR3 DNA is TGTGCCAGCAGTCCCACAGGGCGTAACTATGGCTACACCTTC. Amino acids: CASSPTGRNYGYTF.